A selection of T cell receptor beta chains follows, all from one sample in a study of T cell repertoires in cytomegalovirus infection. Their cognate antigens are unknown. From the reads, TCRdb called clonotypes with MiXCR, one entry per CDR3 protein. The repertoire consists of fewer than 950,000 distinct CDR3 sequences, with about 33% occurring once and the leading ten covering around 12%. The material was cultured CD8+ T cells from PBMCs, obtained from culture after CMV antigen stimulation. These receptors were collected from a human donor in good health (CMV status not recorded). Some clones in this sample may be carry-over from other donors' samples. Both conserved end residues are part of each CDR3. D genes are given only for firm matches. Clone size is given for some rows only: seen once, a few or many times, or a class if the clone is expanded.

TRBV7-2	TRBJ2-7	.	.	CASSYPEDRSYEQYF	TGTGCCAGCAGCTACCCGGAGGATCGCTCCTACGAGCAGTACTTC
TRBV24-1	TRBJ2-5	.	.	CATSFRSKETQYF	TGTGCCACCAGCTTCCGATCAAAAGAGACCCAGTACTTC
TRBV5-4	TRBJ1-2	.	few	CASSVGVYGYTF	TGTGCCAGCAGCGTTGGGGTTTATGGCTACACCTTC
TRBV11-2	TRBJ1-1	.	.	CASSLGSRYLNTEAFF	TGTGCCAGCAGCTTAGGGTCAAGGTACCTGAACACTGAAGCTTTCTTT
TRBV7-6	TRBJ1-1	TRBD1	few	CASSLAGDRNTEAFF	TGTGCCAGCAGCTTAGCGGGGGACAGGAACACTGAAGCTTTCTTT
TRBV7-6	TRBJ2-7	TRBD2	few	CASSPSGATYEQYF	TGTGCCAGCAGCCCGAGCGGGGCAACCTACGAGCAGTACTTC
TRBV6-1	TRBJ2-1	.	few	CASSEEGDSYNEQFF	TGTGCCAGCAGTGAAGAAGGGGATTCCTACAATGAGCAGTTCTTC
TRBV6-1	TRBJ2-3	TRBD2	few	CASSQTSGGGTDTQYF	TGTGCCAGCAGTCAAACTAGCGGGGGAGGAACAGATACGCAGTATTTT
TRBV5-4	TRBJ1-1	TRBD1	.	CASSGTGVEAFF	TGTGCCAGCAGCGGGACAGGGGTAGAAGCTTTCTTT
TRBV7-9	TRBJ1-1	.	many	CASRSGAEAFF	TGTGCCAGCAGATCGGGTGCTGAAGCTTTCTTT
TRBV10-3	TRBJ2-3	TRBD2	.	CAISATSGGRTDTQYF	TGTGCCATCAGTGCGACTAGCGGGGGACGCACAGATACGCAGTATTTT
TRBV14	TRBJ1-1	.	few	CASSLRLYTEAFF	TGTGCCAGCAGCCTAAGGTTGTACACTGAAGCTTTCTTT
TRBV9	TRBJ2-1	TRBD2	.	CASSVGTILRDEQFF	TGTGCCAGCAGCGTGGGGACTATTTTAAGGGATGAGCAGTTCTTC
TRBV2	TRBJ1-2	.	once	CASSVGLLYGYTF	TGTGCCAGCAGCGTGGGACTGCTGTATGGCTACACCTTC
TRBV6-2/TRBV6-3	TRBJ2-3	.	few	CASSYQEYGTDTQYF	TGTGCCAGCAGTTACCAGGAATACGGCACAGATACGCAGTATTTT
TRBV5-8	TRBJ2-5	TRBD2	once	CASSFLSGGSQETQYF	TGTGCCAGCAGCTTCCTCAGCGGGGGGAGCCAAGAGACCCAGTACTTC
TRBV10-3	TRBJ2-7	TRBD1	.	CAVSWDRVDEQYF	TGTGCCGTCTCGTGGGACAGGGTTGACGAGCAGTACTTC
TRBV27	TRBJ1-1	TRBD1	.	CASRLTGGNTEAFF	TGTGCCAGCAGACTTACAGGGGGAAACACTGAAGCTTTCTTT
TRBV7-9	TRBJ2-5	.	many	CASSLSSGSQETQYF	TGTGCCAGCAGCTTAAGTTCCGGGAGTCAAGAGACCCAGTACTTC
TRBV29-1	TRBJ2-6	.	once	CSVGGPQGSGANVLTF	TGCAGCGTTGGCGGACCTCAGGGCTCTGGGGCCAACGTCCTGACTTTC
TRBV5-6	TRBJ1-1	.	many	CASSLTVMNTEAFF	TGTGCCAGCAGCTTGACAGTCATGAACACTGAAGCTTTCTTT
TRBV12-5	TRBJ1-1	TRBD1	.	CASGLVTGGNTEAFF	TGTGCTAGTGGTTTAGTTACAGGGGGGAACACTGAAGCTTTCTTT
TRBV12-3/TRBV12-4	TRBJ2-7	TRBD1	few	CASSRQGRYEQYF	TGTGCCAGCAGTCGACAGGGAAGGTACGAGCAGTACTTC
TRBV4-2	TRBJ2-2	.	few	CASSQEYTGELFF	TGTGCCAGCAGCCAAGAGTACACCGGGGAGCTGTTTTTT
TRBV5-4	TRBJ1-1	TRBD1	few	CASSLAGSGGTEAFF	TGTGCCAGCAGCTTGGCCGGGTCAGGGGGCACTGAAGCTTTCTTT
TRBV7-8	TRBJ2-7	.	few	CAVEPEGSYEQYF	TGTGCCGTAGAGCCCGAGGGCTCCTACGAGCAGTACTTC
TRBV5-1	TRBJ1-1	.	few	CASSPFGGSTEAFF	TGCGCCAGCAGCCCTTTTGGGGGGAGCACTGAAGCTTTCTTT
TRBV4-3	TRBJ1-1	.	.	CASSQDYAVNTEAFF	TGCGCCAGCAGCCAAGATTACGCGGTGAACACTGAAGCTTTCTTT
TRBV12-3/TRBV12-4	TRBJ2-1	.	few	CATRDLRGFPNEQFF	TGTGCCACCCGTGACCTGCGGGGATTCCCGAATGAGCAGTTCTTC
TRBV28	TRBJ1-3	TRBD1	few	CASSRPGTGSGNTIYF	TGTGCCAGCAGTCGCCCCGGGACAGGCTCTGGAAACACCATATATTTT
TRBV9	TRBJ2-3	TRBD1	.	CASSVMGTGADTQYF	TGTGCCAGCAGCGTTATGGGGACAGGGGCAGATACGCAGTATTTT
TRBV20-1	TRBJ2-5	TRBD2	.	CSASRPGRQETQYF	TGCAGTGCTAGCCGGCCCGGGAGGCAAGAGACCCAGTACTTC
TRBV25-1	TRBJ1-5	.	few	CASSSSGLLPQNQPQHF	TGTGCCAGCTCCTCATCGGGGCTCCTGCCCCAAAATCAGCCCCAGCATTTT
TRBV4-1	TRBJ1-2	.	few	CASSQGTSEGYTF	TGCGCCAGCAGCCAAGGTACCAGTGAAGGCTACACCTTC
TRBV2	TRBJ1-4	TRBD1	few	CASTRGYLLFF	TGTGCCAGCACCAGGGGGTACTTACTGTTTTTT
TRBV7-6	TRBJ2-7	.	many	CASSLEAGTNYEQYF	TGTGCCAGCAGCTTAGAAGCGGGGACAAACTACGAGCAGTACTTC
TRBV4-2	TRBJ2-1	.	few	CASSPELGLLFNEQFF	TGTGCCAGCAGCCCAGAATTGGGGCTCCTTTTCAATGAGCAGTTCTTC
TRBV6-6	TRBJ1-1	.	.	CASSYSVQGGTEAFF	TGTGCCAGCAGTTACTCCGTGCAGGGAGGCACTGAAGCTTTCTTT
TRBV19	TRBJ2-1	TRBD2	.	CASTEIAGRNEQFF	TGTGCCAGTACGGAAATAGCGGGCAGGAATGAGCAGTTCTTC
TRBV27	TRBJ2-3	TRBD2	.	CASSLRLAGTRGDTQYF	TGTGCCAGCAGTTTACGGCTAGCGGGGACCCGGGGAGATACGCAGTATTTT
TRBV6-5	TRBJ1-1	.	.	CASSYGTLGSFAEAFF	TGTGCCAGCAGTTACGGGACCCTCGGGTCTTTTGCTGAAGCTTTCTTT
TRBV5-6	TRBJ1-3	TRBD1	.	CASSGLRTGPGNTIYF	TGTGCCAGCAGCGGACTTCGGACAGGGCCAGGAAACACCATATATTTT
TRBV19	TRBJ2-1	.	.	CASSSTGTVYNEQFF	TGTGCCAGTAGTTCTACCGGGACGGTCTACAATGAGCAGTTCTTC
TRBV12-3/TRBV12-4	TRBJ1-4	.	many	CASTLEMNEKLFF	TGTGCCAGCACCTTAGAGATGAATGAAAAACTGTTTTTT
TRBV6-1	TRBJ2-1	TRBD2	.	CASSALTWGGTLYNEQFF	TGTGCCAGCAGCGCCCTGACATGGGGGGGGACTCTTTACAATGAGCAGTTCTTC
TRBV6-2/TRBV6-3	TRBJ2-5	.	.	CASSYLEEQETQYF	TGTGCCAGCAGTTACCTGGAAGAACAAGAGACCCAGTACTTC
TRBV7-6	TRBJ2-7	.	few	CASSLAGDGGEQYF	TGTGCCAGCAGCTTAGCGGGGGATGGAGGCGAGCAGTACTTC
TRBV7-6	TRBJ2-4	TRBD1	many	CASSLAGGSRNIQYF	TGTGCCAGCAGCTTAGCAGGGGGCTCGAGGAACATTCAGTACTTC
TRBV12-3/TRBV12-4	TRBJ2-3	TRBD2	once	CASSRLAATDTQYF	TGTGCCAGCAGTAGGCTAGCGGCCACAGATACGCAGTATTTT
TRBV7-6	TRBJ2-6	.	.	CASSLAWRTGVSSGANVLTF	TGTGCCAGCAGCTTAGCGTGGCGGACTGGGGTGAGCTCTGGGGCCAACGTCCTGACTTTC
TRBV19	TRBJ1-3	.	.	CASSIAGDSGNTIYF	TGTGCCAGTAGTATCGCGGGGGACTCTGGAAACACCATATATTTT
TRBV10-3	TRBJ1-2	.	few	CAIRGERGGTRF	TGTGCCATCCGTGGAGAGAGGGGAGGAACGAGGTTC
TRBV7-6	TRBJ2-7	.	.	CASSPGPYYGQYF	TGTGCCAGCAGCCCGGGACCTTACTACGGGCAGTACTTC